Listed below are T cell receptor beta chains from one sample, sequenced in a study of blood T cells in healthy people across ages. Each CDR3 protein gets one entry after TCRdb re-called the 5' RACE reads with MiXCR. The sample contains 750,000 to 950,000 distinct CDR3 sequences, about 48% of which appear only once. The sequenced sample was blood. The receptors shown here come from a man of 80 years or more in good health. CDR3s leave out the opening cysteine and the closing phenylalanine or tryptophan. D genes are given only for firm matches. Not every row has a clone size; where given, it reads once, few, many or a size class.

-,TRBV9,TRBJ2-5,-,ASSVGTGSNEQY
TRBD2,TRBV20-1,TRBJ2-3,few,SARGRAGGYAY
-,TRBV27,TRBJ2-7,few,ASRSSPSEQY
-,TRBV6-5,TRBJ2-5,-,ASSYPGKKGQETQY
-,TRBV6-5,TRBJ2-3,-,ASSLTGGGADTQY
-,TRBV4-1,TRBJ2-2,once,ASSRLLANTGELF
TRBD2,TRBV9,TRBJ2-5,-,ASSIGASGSPNEQY
-,TRBV10-3,TRBJ2-3,-,AISLGGGTDTQY
-,TRBV18,TRBJ2-5,-,ASSPPNPSAGETQY
-,TRBV4-2,TRBJ2-5,-,ASSPNENEQY
-,TRBV10-3,TRBJ2-1,-,AISESGQTNEQF
-,TRBV2,TRBJ2-7,-,ASRQSQLGSYEQY
TRBD2,TRBV29-1,TRBJ2-1,few,TGGQDEQF
-,TRBV12-3/TRBV12-4,TRBJ2-7,few,ASSLGDTYPEQY
TRBD1,TRBV20-1,TRBJ1-4,-,SAGTGGFNEKLF
TRBD2,TRBV28,TRBJ2-7,-,ASSSTSGRRLGDEQY
-,TRBV6-6,TRBJ2-5,-,ASCRESETQY
-,TRBV7-2,TRBJ1-5,-,ASTLQRNQPQH
-,TRBV7-2,TRBJ1-2,-,ASSRGAPYGYT
-,TRBV19,TRBJ1-2,-,ASTTAGLIAGYT
TRBD2,TRBV6-2/TRBV6-3,TRBJ2-3,few,ASSYSSASGKILVTDTQY
-,TRBV10-3,TRBJ2-7,-,AISKTGEEQY
-,TRBV6-5,TRBJ1-1,-,ASTRGVGTEAF
TRBD2,TRBV10-3,TRBJ2-2,-,ASLGLAGGTGELF
-,TRBV12-3/TRBV12-4,TRBJ1-6,once,ASQGSTGNNSPLH
TRBD2,TRBV29-1,TRBJ2-1,-,SVVREALLVEQF
TRBD2,TRBV7-3,TRBJ2-7,-,ASSVASGTYEQY
-,TRBV6-6,TRBJ2-3,few,ASSYAGEHRDAY
-,TRBV29-1,TRBJ1-2,-,SVEQGGYT
TRBD2,TRBV3-1,TRBJ2-3,-,ASKLAGGPTDTQY
-,TRBV20-1,TRBJ2-5,few,SATPAGRGETQY
TRBD2,TRBV7-9,TRBJ2-1,few,ASSLAVASGRDNEQF
-,TRBV25-1,-,-,TSRGDQETQY
TRBD2,TRBV20-1,TRBJ2-1,-,SASRLGTSSNNEQF
-,TRBV2,TRBJ1-5,-,ASSEEGRAPNQPQH
TRBD1,TRBV29-1,TRBJ1-2,-,SVDAAGGCGYT
-,TRBV29-1,TRBJ2-2,-,SATRWAGWNTGELF
TRBD1,TRBV6-2/TRBV6-3,TRBJ1-2,few,ASTSGQGINYGYT
TRBD2,TRBV3-1,-,-,ASSQELARSHEQY
-,TRBV29-1,TRBJ1-1,few,SVGQLMNTEAF
TRBD2,TRBV20-1,TRBJ2-1,-,SADLDSGNTYNEQF
TRBD2,TRBV12-3/TRBV12-4,TRBJ2-5,-,ASSLRPSGHQETQY
-,TRBV7-8,TRBJ2-7,-,ASSFREETYEQY
TRBD1,TRBV29-1,TRBJ2-3,few,SAMKGAKGADTQY
TRBD2,TRBV5-1,TRBJ2-5,-,ASSWMTSGRPAYQETQY
TRBD1,TRBV6-6,TRBJ2-1,-,ATRRSTGPYNEQF
-,TRBV18,TRBJ2-5,-,ASSRTYQETQY
TRBD2,TRBV18,TRBJ2-1,-,ASSPPWGLAYNEQF